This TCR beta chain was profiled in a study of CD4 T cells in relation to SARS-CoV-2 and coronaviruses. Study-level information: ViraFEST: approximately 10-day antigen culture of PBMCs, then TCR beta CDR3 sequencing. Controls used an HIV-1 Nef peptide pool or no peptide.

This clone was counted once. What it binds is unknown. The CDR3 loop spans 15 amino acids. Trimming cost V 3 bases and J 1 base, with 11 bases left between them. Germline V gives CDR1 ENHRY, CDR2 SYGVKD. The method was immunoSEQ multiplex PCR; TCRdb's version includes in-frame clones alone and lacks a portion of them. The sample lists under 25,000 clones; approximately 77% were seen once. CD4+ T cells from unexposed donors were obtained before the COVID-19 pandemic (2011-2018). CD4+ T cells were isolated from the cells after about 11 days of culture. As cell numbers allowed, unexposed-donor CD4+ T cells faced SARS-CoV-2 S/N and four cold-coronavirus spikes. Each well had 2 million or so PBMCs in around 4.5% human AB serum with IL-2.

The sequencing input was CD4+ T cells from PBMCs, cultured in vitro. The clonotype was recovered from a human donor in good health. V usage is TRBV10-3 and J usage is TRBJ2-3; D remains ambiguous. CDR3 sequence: CAISDGSFGTDTQYF. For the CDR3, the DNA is TGTGCCATCAGTGACGGTAGTTTTGGCACAGATACGCAGTATTTT.